Presented here are 27 T cell receptor beta chains from one specimen sequenced in a study of T cell changes during pregnancy in multiple sclerosis. Clones were read by immunoSEQ multiplex PCR, and TCRdb kept only the in-frame ones, dropping some. The table has 60,000 to 75,000 clones, roughly 90% seen once; the top ten hold about 0.85%. Material: peripheral blood, obtained before pregnancy. These TCRs come from a female donor with multiple sclerosis, enrolled in a pregnancy study.

The chain couples TRBV20-1 to TRBJ2-1; D remains unclear. V dropped 2 bases and J dropped 8 bases, with 7 bases sitting between them. The CDR3 contains 11 residues. Germline V gene sequence: CDR1 DFQATT, CDR2 SNEGSKA (reference sequence). CDR3 region: CSARWLDEQFF. Written as DNA, the CDR3 is TGCAGTGCTAGATGGCTCGATGAGCAGTTCTTC.

The V gene is TRBV6-5, the J gene TRBJ1-2; 10 nucleotides match TRBD1. J gave up 6 bases and V 1 base, and 8 bases lay outside the gene matches. The CDR3 runs 16 residues. Germline CDR1 and CDR2: MNHEY and SVGAGI. CDR3 DNA: TGTGCCAGCAGTTACTTACGGGGGACAGGGGACAATGGCTACACCTTC. Its translation is CASSYLRGTGDNGYTF.

The chain recombines TRBV19 with TRBJ2-4; TRBD1 might be the D (6 bases). Between the trimmed V and J ends, which lost 5 bases and 5 bases, there was a span of 19 bases. This CDR3 has 16 amino acids. From germline, CDR1 is LNHDA and CDR2 SQIVND (reference sequence). The CDR3 DNA is TGTGCCAGTAGTTCTATACTCACAGGGTGGGAAAACATTCAGTACTTC. It yields the protein CASSSILTGWENIQYF.

The chain is built from TRBV5-4 and TRBJ1-1; the D gene is possibly TRBD1 (6 bases). V lost 3 bases, J lost 1 base, and 10 bases lay in between. The germline V gene encodes CDR1 SGHNT and CDR2 YYREEE (reference sequence). The CDR3 is made up of 14 amino acids. Here the CDR3 DNA reads TGTGCCAGCAGCTCCCAGGGGAGGAACACTGAAGCTTTCTTT. Its protein product is CASSSQGRNTEAFF.

The rearrangement uses TRBV2 and TRBJ2-7, with D possibly TRBD2 on 6 matching bases. Germline V CDR1 and CDR2: SNHLY, FYNNEI. Trimming left V 10 bases short and J 0 bases short, with 13 bases between. This CDR3 contains 13 residues. This CDR3 is CATRTTPSYEQYF. In DNA, the CDR3 is TGTGCCACCCGGACTACACCCTCCTACGAGCAGTACTTC.

This chain uses TRBV11-2 with TRBJ2-7; D might be TRBD1 (6 bases). V lost 5 bases to trimming and J lost 3 bases, with 23 bases between them. Germline CDR1 is SGHAT and CDR2 is FQNNGV. The CDR3 consists of 17 residues. The CDR3 DNA is TGTGCCAGCAGCCGAACCGCAGCAGGGGTCAGCAGCTACGAGCAGTACTTC. This translates into CASSRTAAGVSSYEQYF.

The chain is built from TRBV2 and TRBJ2-3; 9 bases line up with TRBD1. After removal of 3 bases from V and 6 bases from J, the junction contained 7 bases not matched to a gene. The CDR3 extends over 15 amino acids. CDR1 is SNHLY, CDR2 FYNNEI, per germline. CDR3: CASSEDRGFTDTQYF. The CDR3 nucleotides read TGTGCCAGCAGTGAGGACAGGGGCTTCACGGATACGCAGTATTTT.

This clone appeared a single time. This chain joins TRBV11-2 and TRBJ2-7; TRBD1 aligns across 8 bases. The CDR3 is 15 residues long. The V segment lost 4 bases and the J segment 3 bases; nucleotides outside the gene matches: 8. Germline lookup yields CDR1 SGHAT and CDR2 FQNNGV. The CDR3 protein is CASSSNRGVDYEQYF. CDR3 sequence (DNA): TGTGCCAGCAGCTCTAACAGGGGGGTTGACTACGAGCAGTACTTC.

This clone is a singleton in its sample. The chain recombines TRBV7-3 with TRBJ2-2, with TRBD1 matching over 9 bases. Per germline, CDR1 SGHTA and CDR2 FQGTGA. Unmatched junction bases numbered 11, after V lost 4 bases and J lost 14 bases. The CDR3 has 14 amino acids. The DNA of the CDR3 is TGTGCCAGCAGCTCACCTCCGGGACAGGGATCTCTGTTTTTT. This encodes CASSSPPGQGSLFF.

The chain couples TRBV5-5 to TRBJ1-1; 9 positions agree with TRBD1. The CDR3 totals 15 residues. Germline CDR1 SGHKS, CDR2 YYEKEE (reference sequence). V trimming: 4 bases; J trimming: 2 bases; junction bases outside the gene matches: 6. The CDR3 region is CASSARDRANTEAFF. The CDR3 region has the DNA TGTGCCAGCAGCGCACGGGACAGGGCTAACACTGAAGCTTTCTTT.

The chain is built from TRBV18 and TRBJ1-6; tentative D call: TRBD1 (5 bases). Germline V gene sequence: CDR1 KGHSH, CDR2 LQKENI. CDR3 length: 15 amino acids. V shed 4 bases and J shed 5 bases, with 12 bases lying between them. CDR3 sequence: CASSRGDGNNSPLHF. For the CDR3, the DNA is TGTGCCAGCTCACGGGGCGACGGCAATAATTCACCCCTCCACTTT. Complete variable domain (other parts from reference TRBV18 and TRBJ1-6): NAGVMQNPRHLVRRRGQEARLRCSPMKGHSHVYWYRQLPEEGLKFMVYLQKENIIDESGMPKERFSAEFPKEGPSILRIQQVVRGDSAAYFCASSRGDGNNSPLHFGNGTRLTVT.

This chain uses TRBV4-3 with TRBJ1-2, with no clear D. V was trimmed by 1 base and J by 7 bases, leaving 19 bases between them. The CDR3 contains 16 residues. In germline, CDR1 is LGHNA, CDR2 YSLEER. CDR3 nucleotide sequence: TGCGCCAGCAGCCAAGGGGGAGGCAACCTAGGACGTGGCTACACCTTC. Protein sequence: CASSQGGGNLGRGYTF.

In its sample, this clone was seen once. The V and J genes are TRBV7-8 and TRBJ2-7, with 9 bases fitting TRBD2. The CDR3 extends over 15 amino acids. Trimming took 5 bases from V and 1 from J; bases not matched to a gene: 6. CDR1 and CDR2 (germline): SGHVS, FQNEAQ. Here the CDR3 DNA reads TGTGCCAGCAGCAAAGCGGGGGGTAATTCCTACGAGCAGTACTTC. This codes for CASSKAGGNSYEQYF.

The chain links TRBV27 to TRBJ2-6; TRBD1 matches 9 bases. The CDR3 sequence is 18 residues long. Unmatched junction bases numbered 14, after V lost 10 bases and J lost 1 base. Germline CDR1 MNHEY, CDR2 SMNVEV (reference sequence). The CDR3 DNA reads TGTGCCACCCCGCCCCCGGGACAGGGTCTTTCTGGGGCCAACGTCCTGACTTTC. Amino acids: CATPPPGQGLSGANVLTF.

The V call is TRBV27, the J call TRBJ1-1; 7 nucleotides align to TRBD1. Trimming removed 5 bases from V and 5 bases from J; junction bases left unmatched: 8. The CDR3 runs 14 residues. From germline, CDR1 is MNHEY and CDR2 SMNVEV (reference sequence). CDR3 sequence reads: CASSAKQGRTEAFF. The CDR3, as DNA: TGTGCCAGCAGTGCCAAACAGGGGAGGACTGAAGCTTTCTTT.

This clone has more than one count but fewer than ten. The chain joins TRBV6-4 to TRBJ2-3; D may be TRBD2 (7 bases). V was trimmed by 0 bases and J by 5 bases, leaving 15 bases between them. The CDR3 extends over 16 amino acids. Germline lookup yields CDR1 MRHNA and CDR2 SNTAGT. This CDR3 is CASSDSSGGARDTQYF. For the CDR3, the DNA is TGTGCCAGCAGTGACTCGAGTGGGGGGGCCAGAGATACGCAGTATTTT.

The chain joins TRBV9 to TRBJ1-6; weak D call: TRBD1 (5 bases). The CDR3 totals 13 residues. The germline V gene encodes CDR1 SGDLS and CDR2 YYNGEE. The V end lost 4 bases, the J end lost 10 bases, and 12 bases lay between the germline ends. The CDR3 sequence: CASSIQGESPLHF. The DNA of the CDR3 is TGTGCCAGCAGCATACAAGGGGAATCACCCCTCCACTTT.

The V and J genes are TRBV11-2 and TRBJ2-5; a possible D gene is TRBD2 (5 bases). Between the trimmed V and J ends, which lost 5 bases and 3 bases, there was a span of 13 bases. There are 14 residues in the CDR3. Germline V gene sequence: CDR1 SGHAT, CDR2 FQNNGV. The CDR3 nucleotides are TGTGCCAGCAGCCCATACGGGCGGGAAGAGACCCAGTACTTC. It codes for CASSPYGREETQYF.

This chain links TRBV19 with TRBJ1-1; a weak D match, TRBD1 (6 bases). The CDR3 has 12 amino acids. Trimming pared 7 bases from V and 5 bases from J, leaving 11 bases between. Germline CDR1 and CDR2: LNHDA and SQIVND (reference sequence). CDR3 protein: CASNRENTEAFF. The CDR3 DNA follows: TGTGCCAGTAACAGGGAGAATACTGAAGCTTTCTTT.

The table lists this clone with a count of one. This chain links TRBV11-2 with TRBJ1-2; no definite D call. Germline lookup yields CDR1 SGHAT and CDR2 FQNNGV. The CDR3 extends over 12 amino acids. Trimming cost V 4 bases and J 6 bases, with 9 bases left between them. CDR3 sequence (DNA): TGTGCCAGCAGCTCTCAGGTGAATGGCTACACCTTC. Translation: CASSSQVNGYTF.

The V call is TRBV5-6, the J call TRBJ1-5; D is unclear. From germline, CDR1 is SGHDT and CDR2 YYEEEE. This CDR3 contains 14 residues. V lost 0 bases, J lost 7 bases, and 11 bases lay in between. The CDR3 here is CASSLGRAGQPQHF. The CDR3 DNA reads TGTGCCAGCAGCTTGGGGCGGGCGGGCCAGCCCCAGCATTTT. The complete variable domain, with remaining parts taken from reference TRBV5-6 and TRBJ1-5, reads DAGVTQSPTHLIKTRGQQVTLRCSPKSGHDTVSWYQQALGQGPQFIFQYYEEEERQRGNFPDRFSGHQFPNYSSELNVNALLLGDSALYLCASSLGRAGQPQHFGDGTRLSIL.

The genes are TRBV7-2 and TRBJ1-5; D remains ambiguous. CDR3 size: 14 residues. The germline V and J ends were trimmed by 4 bases and 7 bases, with 14 bases remaining between them. Germline V gene sequence: CDR1 SGHTA, CDR2 FQGNSA. CDR3 nucleotides: TGTGCCAGCAGCTCTAGGGCCGGCGGGCAGCCCCAGCATTTT. Its protein product is CASSSRAGGQPQHF.

The V gene is TRBV19, the J gene TRBJ1-1; the D is unclear. CDR1 is LNHDA and CDR2 is SQIVND in the germline V gene (reference sequence). V shed 6 bases and J shed 0 bases, with 8 bases lying between them. This CDR3 spans 13 amino acids. CDR3 DNA sequence: TGTGCCAGTAGCACAGCCATGAACACTGAAGCTTTCTTT. Its protein product is CASSTAMNTEAFF.

This chain joins TRBV18 and TRBJ1-2, with D possibly matching TRBD1 (6 bases). V shed 3 bases and J shed 6 bases, with 29 bases lying between them. Germline V lookup: CDR1 KGHSH, CDR2 LQKENI. This CDR3 contains 19 residues. In DNA form, the CDR3 reads TGTGCCAGCTCACCGCCCCGGGGCCTCGACAGGTTCAGTGGGGATGGCTACACCTTC. Translation gives CASSPPRGLDRFSGDGYTF.

This chain uses TRBV19 with TRBJ1-1; D not certain. Germline V gene sequence: CDR1 LNHDA, CDR2 SQIVND (reference sequence). V was clipped by 1 base and J by 6 bases, with 12 bases between them. The CDR3 length is 14 residues. In DNA, the CDR3 is TGTGCCAGTAGTATAGCTGCGACCGGAGCTGAAGCTTTCTTT. Encoded protein: CASSIAATGAEAFF.

The chain couples TRBV30 to TRBJ1-1; D perhaps matches TRBD1 (5 bases). Trimming took off 4 bases at V and 11 bases at J, with 17 bases between the two ends. The CDR3 covers 12 residues. CDR1 and CDR2 (germline): GTSNPN, SVGIG (reference sequence). The CDR3 DNA follows: TGTGCCTGGATCACATCGGGGGTTGCTGCTTTCTTT. This codes for CAWITSGVAAFF. The full variable domain, with the rest looked up from reference TRBV30 and TRBJ1-1, is SQTIHQWPATLVQPVGSPLSLECTVEGTSNPNLYWYRQAAGRGLQLLFYSVGIGQISSEVPQNLSASRPQDRQFILSSKKLLLSDSGFYLCAWITSGVAAFFGQGTRLTVV.

The V and J genes are TRBV6-6 and TRBJ1-1; 11 bases are shared with TRBD1. The CDR3 runs 14 residues. CDR1 is MNHNY, CDR2 SVGAGI, per germline (reference sequence). Losses at the gene ends were 7 bases for V and 4 bases for J; bases not matched to a gene: 5. CDR3 region: CASTGQGAITEAFF. The DNA for the CDR3 is TGTGCCAGCACTGGACAGGGGGCGATCACTGAAGCTTTCTTT.